A selection of T cell receptor beta chains follows, all from one sample in a study of blood T cell repertoires in COVID-19. The method was immunoSEQ multiplex PCR; TCRdb's version includes in-frame clones alone and lacks a portion of them. The profile shows some 100,000 clones, 80% to 95% of them singletons. The sample taken for sequencing was peripheral blood. These receptors came from a man aged 70-80 years with acute or convalescent COVID-19. Both conserved end residues are part of each CDR3. The order of the fields is J gene, V gene, clone size, D gene, CDR3 DNA, CDR3 protein. A D gene is named only where the DNA matches it firmly. Expanded clones are given a class, and other clones once, few, many or no size at all.

>TRBJ2-3|TRBV27|.|TRBD1
TGTGCCAGCAGTTACGGACAGGGGGGTACGCAGTATTTT
CASSYGQGGTQYF
>TRBJ1-5|TRBV18|once|.
TGTGCCAGCTCACCGGCGTTACAGAATAGCAATCAGCCCCAGCATTTT
CASSPALQNSNQPQHF
>TRBJ2-1|TRBV14|medium-sized|.
TGTGCCAGCAGCCCCTGGGAGTACAATGAGCAGTTCTTC
CASSPWEYNEQFF
>TRBJ2-3|TRBV15|.|.
TGTGCCACCAGCAGAGATAGCCTAGCCCCCGGTGCAGATACGCAGTATTTT
CATSRDSLAPGADTQYF
>TRBJ2-7|TRBV3-1/TRBV3-2|once|.
TGTGCCAGCAGCCAAGATCTTTACGAGCAGTACTTC
CASSQDLYEQYF
>TRBJ1-2|TRBV5-5|.|TRBD1
TGTGCCAGCAGCTTTGGAGGGGGCGCGGACTATGGCTACACCTTC
CASSFGGGADYGYTF
>TRBJ2-2|TRBV24-1|.|.
TGTGCCACCAGTGCCCCCAGCGGGAACACCGGGGAGCTGTTTTTT
CATSAPSGNTGELFF
>TRBJ2-7|TRBV7-2|.|.
TGTGCCAGCAGCTTAGTGGCTAGCGAGCAGTACTTC
CASSLVASEQYF
>TRBJ2-2|TRBV27|.|TRBD2
TGTGCCAGCAGGCTCGGACTAGCGGGAGTTATCGGGGAGCTGTTTTTT
CASRLGLAGVIGELFF
>TRBJ2-7|TRBV19|.|.
TGTGCCAGCCAACGGGACTTTTCCTACGAGCAGTACTTC
CASQRDFSYEQYF
>TRBJ2-3|TRBV4-1|.|TRBD2
TGCGCCAGCAGCCAAGATTACGCTAGCGGGGCCACAGATACGCAGTATTTT
CASSQDYASGATDTQYF
>TRBJ2-7|TRBV4-2|.|.
TGTGCCACCCGGGGCTCCTACGAGCAGTACTTC
CATRGSYEQYF
>TRBJ1-1|TRBV5-4|.|.
TGTGCCAGCAGCCCGACCGGGGAAATCCCTGAAGCTTTCTTT
CASSPTGEIPEAFF
>TRBJ1-1|TRBV5-1|.|.
TGCGCCAGCAGCATGGACGGTAACACTGAAGCTTTCTTT
CASSMDGNTEAFF
>TRBJ2-2|TRBV5-6|.|TRBD2
TGTGCCAGCAGCCCCATCTGGCGGGGGGGAACCCCCGGGGAGCTGTTTTTT
CASSPIWRGGTPGELFF
>TRBJ1-1|TRBV6-2/TRBV6-3|.|.
TGTGCCAGCAGCACACCAGGGAACACTGAAGCTTTCTTT
CASSTPGNTEAFF